The clone carrying this T cell receptor beta chain was seen only a few times. No antigen is known for it. The data stem from a study of PD-1 blockade in classical Hodgkin lymphoma. Documented time point: cycle 4 day 1 (C4D1), after less than 7 weeks of nivolumab. No patient escaped relapse after autologous stem cell transplantation, and brentuximab vedotin exposure varied. When best responses were assessed, they were complete response, partial response or progressive disease. Here immunoSEQ multiplex PCR was the method, and the copy in TCRdb shows in-frame clones only, minus some. The data hold about 50,000 clones, with around 74% observed a single time. General study findings and limits: The study found complete responders had baseline diversity similar to newly diagnosed patients. Before treatment, TCR diversity in newly diagnosed patients was reportedly lower than in healthy donors.

Germline V gene sequence: CDR1 MDHEN, CDR2 SYDVKM. J was trimmed by 11 bases and V by 5 bases; bases with no gene match: 2. The CDR3 sequence is 12 residues long. This clonotype was obtained from a human donor with classical Hodgkin lymphoma. The sample was peripheral blood mononuclear cells (PBMCs), taken before the fourth cycle of nivolumab. This chain uses TRBV28 with TRBJ2-1, with 11 nucleotides matching TRBD2. The CDR3 is CASSRLAGKQFF. The DNA of the CDR3 is TGTGCCAGCAGTCGACTAGCGGGGAAGCAGTTCTTC.